Detailed here is one T cell receptor (beta chain). Antigen: not known. This entry is derived from a study of T cell responses to AZD1222 COVID-19 vaccine. Overall study findings and caveats: Reports say nearly half of spike-specific TCRs go after unmutated variant regions. Just six or seven AZD1222 recipients tested seropositive at baseline. CD4 TCRs linked to vaccination spanned spike, dominating at 160-218 and 743-854.

J gave up 14 bases and V 1 base, and 12 bases lay outside the gene matches. The CDR3 spans 16 residues. The germline CDR1 and CDR2 sequences are LNHNV and YYDKDF (reference sequence). Sequencing was performed with immunoSEQ multiplex PCR; in TCRdb, only in-frame clones are kept and a portion is missing. The data contain tens of thousands of clones, around 81% of them seen just once; the ten biggest clones take up roughly a fifth. This TCR derives from an adult in good health. The gene calls are TRBV15 and TRBJ1-6; 9 bases fit TRBD1. The material was peripheral blood, obtained on day 0 of AZD1222 vaccination. The CDR3 nucleotides read TGTGCCACCAGCAGAGTTTTGGGGACAGGGATCAGTGCCCTCCACTTT. It translates to CATSRVLGTGISALHF.